The 6 T cell receptor beta chains in this list originate from one sample, sequenced in a study of type 1 regulatory T cells. TCRdb recomputed calls from the reads with MiXCR, one row per CDR3 protein. The table lists some 25,000 distinct CDR3 sequences, 72% of them singletons. No antigen has been assigned to these receptors. The source material was cultured T cells, either the whole culture or a sorted T cell fraction (not recorded which). Subset meaning: Tr1-enriched cell product generated in vitro against host alloantigens. The receptors originated from a human donor in good health.

V and J are TRBV20-1 and TRBJ2-1; 10 bases are a match to TRBD2. Trimming took 7 bases from V and 7 from J; bases not matched to a gene: 7. The CDR3 is 13 residues long. CDR1 DFQATT and CDR2 SNEGSKA come from the germline V gene (reference sequence). DNA of the CDR3: TGCAGTGTGGAGCGGGGGGGCACGAATGAGCAGTTCTTC. Translation gives CSVERGGTNEQFF.

This clonotype has a handful of counts. This chain connects TRBV4-1 to TRBJ1-1, with TRBD1 matching over 8 bases. Germline CDR1 MGHRA, CDR2 YSYEKL. CDR3 size: 16 residues. V shed 2 bases, J shed 1 base, and the junction held 6 bases outside the gene matches. The DNA of the CDR3 is TGCGCCAGCAGCCAACTTACTGGGACAGGGAACACTGAAGCTTTCTTT. It codes for CASSQLTGTGNTEAFF.

The chain uses TRBV4-2 and TRBJ2-1; the D call may be TRBD1 or TRBD2 (6 bases each). The CDR3 is 19 amino acids. CDR1 is LGHNA and CDR2 is YNFKEQ in the germline V gene. The V gene lost 4 bases and the J gene lost 0 bases, with 22 bases spanning the gap. The CDR3 bases are TGTGCCAGCAGCCGAGCTCTTGGTAGGGGGGAAAGCTCCTACAATGAGCAGTTCTTC. This encodes CASSRALGRGESSYNEQFF.

The chain links TRBV5-1 to TRBJ1-2, with 12 bases identical to TRBD1. With 1 base clipped from V and 8 bases from J, the junction kept 9 bases outside the gene matches. Germline V CDR1 and CDR2: SGHRS, YFSETQ. The CDR3 runs to 16 residues. CDR3 nucleotides: TGCGCCAGCAGCTTGTCCGGGACAGGGGGCCTCAGGGGCTACACCTTC. Encoded protein: CASSLSGTGGLRGYTF. Full variable domain (missing parts from reference TRBV5-1 and TRBJ1-2): KAGVTQTPRYLIKTRGQQVTLSCSPISGHRSVSWYQQTPGQGLQFLFEYFSETQRNKGNFPGRFSGRQFSNSRSEMNVSTLELGDSALYLCASSLSGTGGLRGYTFGSGTRLTVV.

The count of this clonotype is one. This chain joins TRBV5-1 and TRBJ2-7; D unclear. Trimming removed 2 bases at V and 2 bases at J, with 14 bases between. The germline V gene has CDR1 SGHRS and CDR2 YFSETQ. This CDR3 is built from 15 residues. CDR3: CASSFQLGNTYEQYF. CDR3 bases: TGCGCCAGCAGCTTCCAGCTGGGTAACACCTACGAGCAGTACTTC.

The chain couples TRBV4-2 to TRBJ2-1, with 7 bases that match TRBD1. The germline V gene has CDR1 LGHNA and CDR2 YNFKEQ. With 3 bases clipped from V and 2 bases from J, the junction kept 7 bases outside the gene matches. The CDR3 covers 16 residues. The CDR3 bases are TGTGCCAGCAGCCAGGTCAGGGGGTACACCTACAATGAGCAGTTCTTC. Protein product: CASSQVRGYTYNEQFF.